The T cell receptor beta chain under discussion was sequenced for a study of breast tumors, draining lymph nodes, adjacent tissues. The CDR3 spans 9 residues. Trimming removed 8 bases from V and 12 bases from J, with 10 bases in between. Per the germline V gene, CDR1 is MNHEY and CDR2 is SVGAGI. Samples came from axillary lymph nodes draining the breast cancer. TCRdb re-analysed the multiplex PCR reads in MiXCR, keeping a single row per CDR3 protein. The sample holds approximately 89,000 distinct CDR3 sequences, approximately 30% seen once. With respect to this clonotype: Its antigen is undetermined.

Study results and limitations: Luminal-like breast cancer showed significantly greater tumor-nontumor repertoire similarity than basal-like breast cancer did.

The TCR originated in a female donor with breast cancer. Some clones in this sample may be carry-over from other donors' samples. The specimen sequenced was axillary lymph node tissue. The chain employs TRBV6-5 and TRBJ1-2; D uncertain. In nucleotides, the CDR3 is TGTGCCAGCGCCTCTGGAAACACCTTC. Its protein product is CASASGNTF.